This T cell receptor beta chain was identified during a study of CD8 T cells in ankylosing spondylitis. TCRdb fed the 5' RACE reads into MiXCR, producing one record per CDR3 protein. Among 200,000 to 300,000 distinct CDR3 sequences listed, around 9.2% were seen once. The length of the CDR3 is 15 residues. The V and J ends lost 1 base and 2 bases respectively, with 12 bases between them. The germline V gene encodes CDR1 LGHDT and CDR2 YNNKEL (reference sequence). This clonotype has more than one count but fewer than ten. Its antigen remains unknown. Study-wide results and caveats: Before this, some motif variants had been reported in reactive arthritis synovial fluid and blood. Significantly higher representation of disease-linked clones was reported for matched ankylosing spondylitis synovial fluid. It appeared that ankylosing spondylitis blood was characterized by a TCR beta motif of 8 or 9 highly homologous variants.

The TCR sequence derives from a male donor with ankylosing spondylitis or in good health (not recorded which). The chain is built from TRBV3-1 and TRBJ2-7; possible D gene TRBD1, 5 bases. The sequenced sample was blood, either unsorted or a sorted T cell fraction (not recorded which). DNA of the CDR3: TGTGCCAGCAGCCAAGGTGCCCTGGGGCCCTACGAGCAGTACTTC. This encodes CASSQGALGPYEQYF.